This record covers a single T cell receptor (beta chain). Its antigen has not been determined. No much larger clone exists at a distance of one base, and base qualities are not known. The entry originates in a study of blood T cell repertoires in COVID-19 (TCRdb year 2020). Background on the whole study: Collaborator samples came from the United States, Italy and Spain and covered acute and convalescent phases of COVID-19. Subjects who had been exposed to COVID-19, were actively infected with it, or had recovered from it provided the deeply sampled blood TCRbeta repertoires that made up the dataset. Where available, HLA class I and class II types were taken from metadata supplied by the sample provider and were not determined by assay-based typing. The repertoires were released in a freely available public database intended as a resource for research on the immune response to SARS-CoV-2. The prospective study material was composed of cDNA or gDNA derived from T cells, B-cell-depleted T cells, or PBMCs. The samples were drawn from two sources: the first 160 participants of the ongoing ImmuneRACE study, and some 1,300 subjects contributed by 6 global collaborators. Sample metadata almost always included a de-identified subject ID, COVID-19 status, age in years and sex. Study-level results and caveats: How much clinical and demographic metadata was included differed by source and by participant, and the metadata was provided uncurated.

The CDR3 covers 15 residues, taking in both the cysteine and the phenylalanine. Of the read, only the CDR3 DNA is kept; its 45 bases are in frame from base 1. Compared with germline, V lacks 5 bases and J lacks 2 bases; bases without a gene match: 6. CDR1 and CDR2, per the germline V gene, are KGHSH and LQKENI. One collaborating source in Seattle enrolled patients while the patients were actively infected and followed the patients over time throughout the course of disease. The collaborating institutions used their own protocols to collect whole blood in K2EDTA tubes. For TCRbeta analysis, collaborator samples were shipped as frozen whole blood, as isolated PBMCs, or as DNA extracted from either sample type. The immunoSEQ Assay, a bias-controlled multiplex PCR, was used to amplify TCRbeta CDR3 regions from genomic DNA. Regarding the original processing steps: Within the assay, amplification of reference gene primers was used to estimate how many nucleated cells each sample contained. To quantify the absolute abundance of each unique TCRbeta CDR3 rearrangement, sequence reads were collapsed and filtered. Productive Simpson clonality was computed per sample as the square root of Simpson's diversity index over productive rearrangements. What TCRdb holds here is the immuneACCESS table cut down to in-frame rearrangements. Part of the clones is not present; checked against another copy, under half of the missing clones reflect an unresolved V gene, and the others are unexplained. The DNA was the basis for D and trimming; V, J and clone size are from that table. This sample has 150,000 to 200,000 clones in its table, and 85% to 90% of those were observed once. The top ten constitute roughly 9.8% of the sample.

This receptor was obtained from a woman aged 55 to 70 with COVID-19, enrolled during active disease. Material for sequencing was peripheral blood. The V and J segments used are TRBV18 and TRBJ1-3; TRBD1 lines up with 7 middle nucleotides. The CDR3 loop reads CASSKGTVAGNTIYF. The nucleotide sequence is TGTGCCAGCTCAAAGGGGACAGTTGCTGGAAACACCATATATTTT.